The clone carrying this T cell receptor (beta chain) appeared a single time. The CDR3 contains 13 residues. Germline V lookup: CDR1 MNHEY, CDR2 SVGAGI. The V end lost 4 bases, the J end lost 5 bases, and 11 bases lay between the germline ends. Here immunoSEQ multiplex PCR was the method, and the copy in TCRdb shows in-frame clones only, minus some. The sample lists roughly 30,000 clones, around 80% seen once, with under 1% in the top ten. These data belong to a study of PD-1 blockade in classical Hodgkin lymphoma. Time point described: cycle 4 day 1 (C4D1), after more than 5 weeks of nivolumab. In every patient, relapse followed autologous stem cell transplantation, while exposure to brentuximab vedotin differed. Negative magnetic selection isolated CD4+ T cells from thawed PBMCs.

The chain recombines TRBV6-5 with TRBJ2-5, with TRBD2 as a possible D gene (6 bases). This receptor was obtained from a human donor with classical Hodgkin lymphoma. The starting material was CD4+ T cells from blood, obtained before the fourth cycle of nivolumab. CDR3 sequence: CASSSPGRETQYF. CDR3 coding DNA: TGTGCCAGCAGTTCGCCTGGGAGGGAGACCCAGTACTTC.